This T cell receptor (beta chain) is drawn from a study of blood T cell repertoires in COVID-19. Turning to the study itself: Sample material is recorded as cDNA or gDNA derived from T cells, B-cell-depleted T cells, or PBMCs.

Some clones are missing from TCRdb's copy, which holds only in-frame ones; the method was immunoSEQ multiplex PCR. The repertoire holds over 55,000 clones, with around 86% as singletons. This receptor was identified in a man aged 45 to 65 with active COVID-19. The sequenced sample consisted of peripheral blood.

CDR3 protein: CASSRDRVQPQHF. CDR3 coding DNA: TGTGCCAGCAGTCGGGACAGGGTTCAGCCCCAGCATTTT. The chain employs TRBV28 and TRBJ1-5; 9 bases match TRBD1. The CDR3 has 13 amino acids. Germline CDR1 reads MDHEN; CDR2 reads SYDVKM. V trimming: 5 bases; J trimming: 6 bases; junction bases outside the gene matches: 2.